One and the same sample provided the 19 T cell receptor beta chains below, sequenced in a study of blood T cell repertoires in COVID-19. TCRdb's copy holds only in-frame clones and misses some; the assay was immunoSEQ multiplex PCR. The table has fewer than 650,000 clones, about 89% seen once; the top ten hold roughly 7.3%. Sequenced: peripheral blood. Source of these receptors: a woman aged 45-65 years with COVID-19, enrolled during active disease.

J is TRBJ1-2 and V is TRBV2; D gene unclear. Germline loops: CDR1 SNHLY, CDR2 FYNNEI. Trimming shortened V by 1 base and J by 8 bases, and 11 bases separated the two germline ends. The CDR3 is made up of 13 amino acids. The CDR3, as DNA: TGTGCCAGCAGTGAAGGGTTGGCTGTGGGCTACACCTTC. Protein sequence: CASSEGLAVGYTF.

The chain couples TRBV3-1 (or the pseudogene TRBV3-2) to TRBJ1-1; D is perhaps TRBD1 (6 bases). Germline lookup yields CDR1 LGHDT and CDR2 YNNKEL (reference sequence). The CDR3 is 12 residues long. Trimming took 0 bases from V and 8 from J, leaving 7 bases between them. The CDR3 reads CASSQDDREAFF. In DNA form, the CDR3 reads TGTGCCAGCAGCCAAGATGACAGGGAAGCTTTCTTT.

CDR3 loop: CASSPSGAYTGELFF. CDR3 in DNA: TGTGCCAGCAGCCCTAGCGGGGCGTACACCGGGGAGCTGTTTTTT. The chain uses TRBV11-2 and TRBJ2-2, with TRBD2 matching 9 bases. Germline CDR1 and CDR2: SGHAT and FQNNGV. J gave up 3 bases and V 5 bases, and 4 bases lay outside the gene matches. The CDR3 sequence is 15 residues long.

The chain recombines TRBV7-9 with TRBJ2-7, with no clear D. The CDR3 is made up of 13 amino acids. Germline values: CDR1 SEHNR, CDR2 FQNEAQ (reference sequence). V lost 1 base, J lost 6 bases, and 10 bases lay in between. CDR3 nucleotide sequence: TGTGCCAGCAGCTTAGGGTCGTCAGGCGAGCAGTACTTC. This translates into CASSLGSSGEQYF.

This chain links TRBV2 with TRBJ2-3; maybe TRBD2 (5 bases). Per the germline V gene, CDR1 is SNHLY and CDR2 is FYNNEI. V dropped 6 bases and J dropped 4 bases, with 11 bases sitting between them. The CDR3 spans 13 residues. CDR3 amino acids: CASSGDLPDTQYF. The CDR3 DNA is TGTGCCAGCAGCGGGGATTTACCAGATACGCAGTATTTT.

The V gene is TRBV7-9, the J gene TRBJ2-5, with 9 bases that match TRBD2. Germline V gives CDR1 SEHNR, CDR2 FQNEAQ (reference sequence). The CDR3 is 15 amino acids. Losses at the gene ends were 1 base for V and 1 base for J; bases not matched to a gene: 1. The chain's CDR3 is CASSLGTSAQETQYF. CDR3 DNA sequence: TGTGCCAGCAGCTTAGGGACTAGCGCCCAAGAGACCCAGTACTTC.

CDR3 DNA: TGTGCCAGCAGTCGATCGGGGGGCTCCTATAATTCACCCCTCCACTTT. The encoded protein is CASSRSGGSYNSPLHF. The chain couples TRBV6-6 to TRBJ1-6; D is perhaps TRBD1 (5 bases). The CDR3 contains 16 residues. From germline, CDR1 is MNHNY and CDR2 SVGAGI (reference sequence). V was trimmed by 5 bases and J by 0 bases, leaving 11 bases between them.

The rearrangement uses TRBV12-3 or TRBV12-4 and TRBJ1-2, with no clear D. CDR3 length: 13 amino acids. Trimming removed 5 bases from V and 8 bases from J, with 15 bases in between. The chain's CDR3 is CASSPGSQAGYTF. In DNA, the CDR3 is TGTGCCAGCAGTCCGGGGTCTCAGGCCGGCTACACCTTC.

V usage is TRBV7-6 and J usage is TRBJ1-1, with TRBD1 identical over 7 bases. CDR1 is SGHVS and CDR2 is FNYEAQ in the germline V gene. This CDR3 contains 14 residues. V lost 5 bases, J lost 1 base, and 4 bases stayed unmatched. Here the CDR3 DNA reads TGTGCCAGCAGCCTCAGGACAGGGAACACTGAAGCTTTCTTT. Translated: CASSLRTGNTEAFF.

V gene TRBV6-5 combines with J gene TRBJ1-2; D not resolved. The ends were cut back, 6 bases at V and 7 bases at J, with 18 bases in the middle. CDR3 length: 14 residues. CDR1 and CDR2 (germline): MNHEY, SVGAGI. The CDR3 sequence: CASREEPDGLGYTF. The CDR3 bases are TGTGCCAGCAGGGAGGAACCGGACGGACTTGGCTACACCTTC.

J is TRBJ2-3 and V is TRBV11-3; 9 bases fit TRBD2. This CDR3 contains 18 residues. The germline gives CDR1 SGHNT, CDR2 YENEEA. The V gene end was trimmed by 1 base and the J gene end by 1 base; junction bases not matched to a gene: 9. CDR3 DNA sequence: TGTGCCAGCAGCTTAGGCTTTGGGGCTAGCGGGGGCACAGATACGCAGTATTTT. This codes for CASSLGFGASGGTDTQYF.

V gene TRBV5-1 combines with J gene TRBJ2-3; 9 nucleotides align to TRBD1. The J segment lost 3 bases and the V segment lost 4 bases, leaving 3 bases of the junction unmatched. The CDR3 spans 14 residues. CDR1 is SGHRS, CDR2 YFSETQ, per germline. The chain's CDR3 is CASSTGQGTDTQYF. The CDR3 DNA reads TGCGCCAGCAGCACCGGACAGGGGACAGATACGCAGTATTTT.

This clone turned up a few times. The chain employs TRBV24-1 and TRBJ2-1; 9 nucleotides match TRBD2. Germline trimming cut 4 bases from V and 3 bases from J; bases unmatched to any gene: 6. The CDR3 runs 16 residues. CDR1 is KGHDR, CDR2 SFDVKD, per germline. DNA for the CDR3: TGTGCCACCAGTGACCCTAGCGGGGCTCACTACAATGAGCAGTTCTTC. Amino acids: CATSDPSGAHYNEQFF.

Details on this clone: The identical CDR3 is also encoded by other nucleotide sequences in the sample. The CDR3 is CASSVGQGGTEAFF. In DNA, the CDR3 is TGTGCCAGCAGCGTAGGTCAGGGAGGTACTGAAGCTTTCTTT. The chain carries TRBV9 and TRBJ1-1; tentatively, D is TRBD1 (5 bases). Germline CDR1 SGDLS, CDR2 YYNGEE. This CDR3 has 14 amino acids. V gave up 0 bases and J gave up 5 bases, with 11 bases separating them. The entire variable domain, with the rest obtained from reference TRBV9 and TRBJ1-1, is as follows: DSGVTQTPKHLITATGQRVTLRCSPRSGDLSVYWYQQSLDQGLQFLIQYYNGEERAKGNILERFSAQQFPDLHSELNLSSLELGDSALYFCASSVGQGGTEAFFGQGTRLTVV.

CDR3 loop: CASSVRALNTEAFF. The CDR3 nucleotides read TGTGCCAGTAGTGTCAGGGCGCTGAACACTGAAGCTTTCTTT. The J gene is TRBJ1-1, the V gene TRBV19; D may be TRBD1 (5 bases). CDR3 size: 14 residues. The V gene's germline CDR1 is LNHDA and CDR2 SQIVND (reference sequence). Trimming pared 5 bases from V and 0 bases from J, leaving 10 bases between.

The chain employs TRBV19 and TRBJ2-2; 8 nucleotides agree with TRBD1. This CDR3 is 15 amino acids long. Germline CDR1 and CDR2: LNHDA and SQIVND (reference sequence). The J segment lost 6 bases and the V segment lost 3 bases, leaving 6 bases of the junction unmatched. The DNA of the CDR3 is TGTGCCAGTAGTATCGAACAGGGGGTTGCCGGGGAGCTGTTTTTT. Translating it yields CASSIEQGVAGELFF.

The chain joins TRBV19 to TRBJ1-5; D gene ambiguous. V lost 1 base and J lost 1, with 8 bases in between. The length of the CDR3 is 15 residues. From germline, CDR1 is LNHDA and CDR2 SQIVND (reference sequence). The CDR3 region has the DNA TGTGCCAGTAGTATAGGCACGGTAAGCAATCAGCCCCAGCATTTT. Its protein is CASSIGTVSNQPQHF.

The CDR3 reads CASSQVGTGNRAFF. The DNA for the CDR3 is TGCGCCAGCAGCCAAGTGGGGACAGGGAATCGAGCTTTCTTT. The chain employs TRBV4-1 and TRBJ1-1; 9 bases are shared with TRBD1. This CDR3 contains 14 residues. V shed 1 base and J 10 bases; nucleotides not matched to a gene: 7. Germline CDR1 MGHRA, CDR2 YSYEKL.

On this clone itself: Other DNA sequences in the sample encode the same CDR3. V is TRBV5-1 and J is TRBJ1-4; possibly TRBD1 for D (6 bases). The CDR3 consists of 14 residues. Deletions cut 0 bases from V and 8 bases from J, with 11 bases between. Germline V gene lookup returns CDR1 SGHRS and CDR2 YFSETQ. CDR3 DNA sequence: TGCGCCAGCAGCTTGGAACAGGGAAACGAAAAACTGTTTTTT. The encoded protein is CASSLEQGNEKLFF.